The 32 T cell receptor beta chains in this list originate from one sample, sequenced in a study of blood T cell repertoires in COVID-19. Generated by immunoSEQ multiplex PCR, the TCRdb table keeps only in-frame clones and is missing some. The sample has 250,000 to 400,000 clones; roughly nine tenths are singletons. The source material was PBMCs or T cells enriched from blood (not recorded which). These receptors were collected from a man aged 55 to 70 who had recovered from COVID-19.

The V call is TRBV28, the J call TRBJ1-2, with D possibly being TRBD1 (6 bases). The CDR3 contains 14 residues. The V and J ends lost 6 bases and 4 bases respectively, with 15 bases between them. Looked up from germline, CDR1 is MDHEN and CDR2 is SYDVKM. The CDR3 nucleotides are TGTGCCAGCAGACCAGGACAGTTAGTCTATGGCTACACCTTC. Translation: CASRPGQLVYGYTF.

The rearrangement joins TRBV2 to TRBJ1-2, with D hard to call. The length of the CDR3 is 12 residues. Germline values: CDR1 SNHLY, CDR2 FYNNEI. V shed 11 bases and J shed 8 bases, with 18 bases lying between them. CDR3 nucleotides: TGTGCCGGCGGTTTGCCGGCTGAGGGCTACACCTTC. Encoded protein: CAGGLPAEGYTF. The whole variable domain, remainder taken from reference TRBV2 and TRBJ1-2, is EPEVTQTPSHQVTQMGQEVILRCVPISNHLYFYWYRQILGQKVEFLVSFYNNEISEKSEIFDDQFSVERPDGSNFTLKIRSTKLEDSAMYFCAGGLPAEGYTFGSGTRLTVV.

The chain combines TRBV27 with TRBJ2-1, with D possibly being TRBD2 (6 bases). Trimming removed 2 bases at V and 10 bases at J, with 15 bases between. The CDR3 contains 14 residues. Germline V gives CDR1 MNHEY, CDR2 SMNVEV (reference sequence). Here the CDR3 DNA reads TGTGCCAGCAGTTTAGGCGGCCCCCGGGGGGAGCAGTTCTTC. The encoded protein is CASSLGGPRGEQFF.

The chain is built from TRBV5-6 and TRBJ1-1; a possible D gene is TRBD1 (6 bases). CDR1 SGHDT and CDR2 YYEEEE come from the germline V gene. This CDR3 has 13 residues. V dropped 3 bases and J dropped 3 bases, with 9 bases sitting between them. The CDR3 spells CASSWTVDTEAFF. For the CDR3, the DNA is TGTGCCAGCAGCTGGACAGTAGACACTGAAGCTTTCTTT.

This chain links TRBV27 with TRBJ2-7, with a tentative D call TRBD2 (5 bases). Trimming shortened V by 3 bases and J by 2 bases, and 17 bases separated the two germline ends. Germline V CDR1 and CDR2: MNHEY, SMNVEV (reference sequence). This CDR3 comprises 16 residues. The CDR3 spells CASSFGWERPTYEQYF. Written as DNA, the CDR3 is TGTGCCAGCAGTTTTGGTTGGGAGCGACCTACCTACGAGCAGTACTTC.

Only a few counts were recorded for this clone. The chain has TRBV11-1 and TRBJ2-3; D may be TRBD2 (5 bases). Trimming removed 3 bases from V and 6 bases from J, with 10 bases in between. From germline, CDR1 is SGHAT and CDR2 FQDESV (reference sequence). The CDR3 covers 13 residues. The CDR3 region is CASSFQLGDTQYF. DNA for the CDR3: TGTGCCAGCAGCTTCCAACTAGGGGATACGCAGTATTTT. Variable domain in full (rest from reference TRBV11-1 and TRBJ2-3): EAEVAQSPRYKITEKSQAVAFWCDPISGHATLYWYRQILGQGPELLVQFQDESVVDDSQLPKDRFSAERLKGVDSTLKIQPAELGDSAMYLCASSFQLGDTQYFGPGTRLTVL.

This clone was counted a single time. The gene calls are TRBV7-2 and TRBJ2-7; tentative D call: TRBD1 (6 bases). Trimming removed 5 bases from V and 7 bases from J, with 15 bases in between. This CDR3 is 13 amino acids long. The germline V gene encodes CDR1 SGHTA and CDR2 FQGNSA. CDR3 in amino acids: CASSARQGLEQYF. CDR3 DNA: TGTGCCAGCAGCGCCCGTCAGGGGTTAGAGCAGTACTTC.

The genes are TRBV6-1 and TRBJ1-2; 10 bases align to TRBD1. After removal of 3 bases from V and 8 bases from J, the junction contained 3 bases not matched to a gene. The germline V gene encodes CDR1 MNHNS and CDR2 SASEGT. The CDR3 length is 13 residues. CDR3 amino acids: CASSDDRGHGYTF. CDR3 sequence (DNA): TGTGCCAGCAGTGACGACAGGGGGCACGGCTACACCTTC.

V usage is TRBV6-5 and J usage is TRBJ1-6; D is unresolved. Trimming stripped 4 bases from V and 9 bases from J, with 13 bases between. This CDR3 spans 14 amino acids. Per germline, CDR1 MNHEY and CDR2 SVGAGI. The CDR3 DNA sequence: TGTGCCAGCAGTTTTTCGGGAGGGTCTTCACCCCTCCACTTT. This sequence encodes CASSFSGGSSPLHF.

This sequence joins TRBV15 and TRBJ2-2, with 8 bases that match TRBD2. Germline loops: CDR1 LNHNV, CDR2 YYDKDF (reference sequence). The J segment lost 4 bases and the V segment lost 3 bases, leaving 13 bases of the junction unmatched. The CDR3 contains 18 residues. The CDR3 protein is CATSSLLWREVGTGELFF. As DNA, the CDR3 is TGTGCCACCAGCAGCCTACTTTGGCGGGAGGTCGGCACCGGGGAGCTGTTTTTT.

CDR3 sequence reads: CASSQTGLIEAFF. The CDR3 DNA follows: TGCGCCAGCAGCCAAACAGGGCTTATTGAAGCTTTCTTT. The genes are TRBV4-1 and TRBJ1-1; weak D call: TRBD1 (6 bases). V was pared by 2 bases and J by 7 bases, with 11 bases between. This CDR3 region has 13 residues. Germline CDR1 and CDR2: MGHRA and YSYEKL.

J is TRBJ1-2 and V is TRBV3-1 (or the pseudogene TRBV3-2), with D possibly TRBD1 on 5 matching bases. Germline assignment: CDR1 LGHDT and CDR2 YNNKEL (reference sequence). Trimming took off 4 bases at V and 8 bases at J, with 14 bases between the two ends. The CDR3 consists of 13 residues. The CDR3 DNA follows: TGTGCCAGCAGCCCACTTCTCTCAGGGGGCTACACCTTC. This sequence encodes CASSPLLSGGYTF.

This clone has a single count. V is TRBV19 and J is TRBJ2-7; D perhaps matches TRBD2 (7 bases). From germline, CDR1 is LNHDA and CDR2 SQIVND (reference sequence). This CDR3 region has 15 residues. Trimming cost V 5 bases and J 2 bases, with 16 bases left between them. The CDR3 DNA sequence: TGTGCCAGTAGTCCTACAGGGAGGGGGACCTACGAGCAGTACTTC. Its protein is CASSPTGRGTYEQYF.

The V call is TRBV27, the J call TRBJ2-7; the D gene is possibly TRBD2 (7 bases). Trimming took off 5 bases at V and 5 bases at J, with 13 bases between the two ends. In germline, CDR1 is MNHEY, CDR2 SMNVEV (reference sequence). The length of the CDR3 is 13 residues. The DNA for the CDR3 is TGTGCCAGCAGTCTTTCGGGGGGCGACGAGCAGTACTTC. Its translation: CASSLSGGDEQYF.

The CDR3 is CASSLFLAGEQFF. For the CDR3, the DNA is TGCGCCAGCAGCTTGTTTTTGGCGGGAGAGCAGTTCTTC. This chain links TRBV5-1 with TRBJ2-1; tentative D call: TRBD2 (6 bases). Germline CDR1 and CDR2: SGHRS and YFSETQ. The CDR3 contains 13 residues. Trimming stripped 1 base from V and 10 bases from J, with 12 bases between.

This chain connects TRBV10-2 to TRBJ2-1, with 8 positions matching TRBD1. Germline assignment: CDR1 WSHSY and CDR2 SAAADI. The trim removed 6 bases at V and 9 bases at J, leaving 1 base unmatched. The CDR3 covers 11 residues. CDR3 DNA sequence: TGCGCCAGCAGGACAGGGGTTGAGCAGTTCTTC. It encodes CASRTGVEQFF.

The chain has TRBV6-1 and TRBJ2-3; 12 bases are a match to TRBD2. Germline lookup yields CDR1 MNHNS and CDR2 SASEGT. There are 19 residues in the CDR3. V shed 3 bases and J 0 bases; nucleotides not matched to a gene: 10. This CDR3 is CASSDTLAGGIGSTDTQYF. Here the CDR3 DNA reads TGTGCCAGCAGTGACACTCTAGCGGGGGGGATTGGTAGCACAGATACGCAGTATTTT.

The rearrangement links TRBV7-8 to TRBJ2-3; 9 bases fit TRBD1. This CDR3 is built from 14 residues. With 6 bases clipped from V and 5 bases from J, the junction kept 6 bases outside the gene matches. Germline CDR1 reads SGHVS; CDR2 reads FQNEAQ. For the CDR3, the DNA is TGTGCCAGCAGACGAGGACAGGGGCGAGATACGCAGTATTTT. The encoded protein is CASRRGQGRDTQYF.

The chain has TRBV18 and TRBJ2-7, with 7 bases aligning to TRBD2. V trimming: 3 bases; J trimming: 1 base; junction bases outside the gene matches: 15. The CDR3 loop spans 18 amino acids. The V gene's germline CDR1 is KGHSH and CDR2 LQKENI. In DNA form, the CDR3 reads TGTGCCAGCTCACCGAGCCTGTCGGGGGGACTCGGATCCTACGAGCAGTACTTC. It specifies CASSPSLSGGLGSYEQYF.

This clone was recorded only once. The V gene is TRBV10-1, the J gene TRBJ1-1; 7 bases are shared with TRBD1. Germline CDR1 reads WNHNN; CDR2 reads SYGVQD (reference sequence). The V gene end was trimmed by 3 bases and the J gene end by 1 base; junction bases not matched to a gene: 8. CDR3 length equals 16 residues. CDR3 coding DNA: TGCGCCAGCAGTGAAAGAGGACAGGCCAAGAACACTGAAGCTTTCTTT. Its translation: CASSERGQAKNTEAFF.

The chain is built from TRBV6-1 and TRBJ2-7, with a weak D call TRBD2 (6 bases). The CDR3 contains 16 residues. Germline assignment: CDR1 MNHNS and CDR2 SASEGT. V gave up 0 bases and J gave up 2 bases, with 14 bases separating them. CDR3 in DNA: TGTGCCAGCAGTGAAGCCTCAGCGGGCGTCGCCTACGAGCAGTACTTC. Translating it yields CASSEASAGVAYEQYF.

This chain uses TRBV29-1 with TRBJ2-7, with 9 bases aligning to TRBD2. Germline V gene sequence: CDR1 SQVTM, CDR2 ANQGSEA. CDR3 length: 15 amino acids. The V and J ends lost 3 bases and 6 bases, in that order; junction bases with no gene match: 12. CDR3 sequence: CSVDGGAGLASEQYF. The CDR3 nucleotides read TGCAGCGTTGATGGGGGGGCCGGACTAGCGTCCGAGCAGTACTTC.

The chain combines TRBV9 with TRBJ2-3; 8 nucleotides agree with TRBD2. This CDR3 contains 15 residues. V shed 2 bases and J 2 bases; nucleotides not matched to a gene: 4. The germline V gene has CDR1 SGDLS and CDR2 YYNGEE. The CDR3 here is CASSVYGGVTDTQYF. DNA for the CDR3: TGTGCCAGCAGCGTTTACGGGGGGGTCACAGATACGCAGTATTTT.

The J gene is TRBJ1-1, the V gene TRBV5-4; D is undetermined. The V end was cut by 0 bases, the J end by 4 bases, with 4 bases between. Germline loops: CDR1 SGHNT, CDR2 YYREEE (reference sequence). The CDR3 contains 12 residues. The CDR3 nucleotides are TGTGCCAGCAGCTTGGGGGCCACTGAAGCTTTCTTT. Encoded protein: CASSLGATEAFF. The complete variable domain, with remaining parts taken from reference TRBV5-4 and TRBJ1-1, reads ETGVTQSPTHLIKTRGQQVTLRCSSQSGHNTVSWYQQALGQGPQFIFQYYREEENGRGNFPPRFSGLQFPNYSSELNVNALELDDSALYLCASSLGATEAFFGQGTRLTVV.

The chain uses TRBV6-2 or TRBV6-3 and TRBJ1-1; weak D call: TRBD1 (5 bases). Germline V lookup: CDR1 MNHEY, CDR2 SVGEGT. The CDR3 sequence is 13 residues long. Trimming stripped 1 base from V and 2 bases from J, with 5 bases between. The CDR3 protein is CASSYWTNTEAFF. CDR3 DNA: TGTGCCAGCAGTTACTGGACAAACACTGAAGCTTTCTTT.

J is TRBJ2-7 and V is TRBV5-5; 12 bases are a match to TRBD2. J gave up 7 bases and V 2 bases, and 10 bases lay outside the gene matches. The CDR3 consists of 16 residues. The V gene's germline CDR1 is SGHKS and CDR2 YYEKEE (reference sequence). The CDR3 DNA is TGTGCCAGCAGCTTCCATAGGACTAGCGGGATGCGGGAGCAGTACTTC. Amino acids: CASSFHRTSGMREQYF. Using reference TRBV5-5 and TRBJ2-7 for the parts outside the CDR3, the full variable domain is DAGVTQSPTHLIKTRGQQVTLRCSPISGHKSVSWYQQVLGQGPQFIFQYYEKEERGRGNFPDRFSARQFPNYSSELNVNALLLGDSALYLCASSFHRTSGMREQYFGPGTRLTVT.

CDR3 sequence reads: CAISMDSSNQPQHF. In DNA form, the CDR3 reads TGTGCCATCAGCATGGACAGTAGCAATCAGCCCCAGCATTTT. The chain has TRBV10-3 and TRBJ1-5, with a tentative D call TRBD1 (6 bases). Germline-derived CDR1 and CDR2 are ENHRY and SYGVKD. V lost 6 bases, J lost 0 bases, and 9 bases lay in between. There are 14 residues in the CDR3.

This chain uses TRBV11-1 with TRBJ1-2; 7 nucleotides match TRBD1. The CDR3 covers 15 residues. V lost 5 bases, J lost 4 bases, and 10 bases stayed unmatched. The germline gives CDR1 SGHAT, CDR2 FQDESV (reference sequence). CDR3 nucleotide sequence: TGTGCCAGCAGCAAAGACAGGGTTGGTTCCTATGGCTACACCTTC. Its translation is CASSKDRVGSYGYTF.

Note on this clone: This sample also contains other DNA sequences that code for the same CDR3. CDR3 nucleotide sequence: TGTGCCAGCAGCTTAACAGGGTACACCGGGGAGCTGTTTTTT. This sequence encodes CASSLTGYTGELFF. The V and J genes are TRBV7-2 and TRBJ2-2; weak D call: TRBD1 (6 bases). The germline V and J ends were trimmed by 2 bases and 3 bases, with 7 bases remaining between them. There are 14 residues in the CDR3. The germline V gene encodes CDR1 SGHTA and CDR2 FQGNSA. Based on the CDR3 plus reference TRBV7-2 and TRBJ2-2, the full variable domain is GAGVSQSPSNKVTEKGKDVELRCDPISGHTALYWYRQSLGQGLEFLIYFQGNSAPDKSGLPSDRFSAERTGGSVSTLTIQRTQQEDSAVYLCASSLTGYTGELFFGEGSRLTVL.

The chain couples TRBV7-6 to TRBJ1-1; no definite D call. Per the germline V gene, CDR1 is SGHVS and CDR2 is FNYEAQ. CDR3 size: 13 residues. V shed 3 bases and J shed 5 bases, with 10 bases lying between them. CDR3 DNA sequence: TGTGCCAGCAGCTTCGAGAAGATAACTGAAGCTTTCTTT. This gives the protein CASSFEKITEAFF.

The chain uses TRBV7-2 and TRBJ2-5, with D perhaps matching TRBD2 (5 bases). In germline, CDR1 is SGHTA, CDR2 FQGNSA. The ends were cut back, 1 base at V and 4 bases at J, with 7 bases in the middle. This CDR3 spans 13 amino acids. The CDR3 region is CASSLVGRETQYF. Written as DNA, the CDR3 is TGTGCCAGCAGCTTAGTAGGGAGAGAGACCCAGTACTTC.

The chain employs TRBV27 and TRBJ1-4; possibly TRBD1 for D (6 bases). There are 15 residues in the CDR3. The germline gives CDR1 MNHEY, CDR2 SMNVEV (reference sequence). The germline V and J ends were trimmed by 6 bases and 4 bases, with 15 bases remaining between them. This CDR3 reads CASSKDRRLNEKLFF. In nucleotides, the CDR3 is TGTGCCAGCAGCAAAGACAGGAGGCTTAATGAAAAACTGTTTTTT. The variable domain in full, with the rest retrieved from reference TRBV27 and TRBJ1-4, is EAQVTQNPRYLITVTGKKLTVTCSQNMNHEYMSWYRQDPGLGLRQIYYSMNVEVTDKGDVPEGYKVSRKEKRNFPLILESPSPNQTSLYFCASSKDRRLNEKLFFGSGTQLSVL.